The sequence of this T cell receptor (beta chain) was determined in a study of technical replicates of blood from several donors. Germline V gene sequence: CDR1 ENHRY, CDR2 SYGVKD. The CDR3 covers 13 residues. V was cut by 8 bases and J by 1 base, with 12 bases left in between. TCRdb's table, derived via immunoSEQ multiplex PCR, lists solely in-frame clones and lacks some. The top ten clones hold roughly 5% of a sample with about 66,000 clones, 91% of them seen once. Sequenced sample: PBMCs. The source of this sequence is a human donor in good health. Some clones in this sample may be carry-over from other donors' samples. V is TRBV10-3 and J is TRBJ2-7; a possible D gene is TRBD1 (6 bases). The CDR3 coding sequence is TGTGCCATCCGCCTACAGGGATCCTACGAGCAGTACTTC. Translated, it gives CAIRLQGSYEQYF.